Presented here are 28 T cell receptor beta chains from one specimen sequenced in a study of blood T cell repertoires in COVID-19. TCRdb's copy holds only in-frame clones and misses some; the assay was immunoSEQ multiplex PCR. The sample carries 100,000 or so clones, 65% to 90% recorded once. The specimen sequenced was PBMCs or T cells enriched from blood (not recorded which). Receptors were obtained from a woman in her forties or fifties who had recovered from COVID-19.

V usage is TRBV4-1 and J usage is TRBJ1-6; D is ambiguous. Deletions cut 0 bases from V and 10 bases from J, with 4 bases between. CDR3 length: 12 residues. Looked up from germline, CDR1 is MGHRA and CDR2 is YSYEKL. The DNA of the CDR3 is TGCGCCAGCAGCCAAGATCGGTCACCCCTCCACTTT. Its protein product is CASSQDRSPLHF.

The chain links TRBV7-9 to TRBJ2-2; 7 nucleotides agree with TRBD2. This CDR3 region has 15 residues. Germline lookup yields CDR1 SEHNR and CDR2 FQNEAQ (reference sequence). The V segment lost 6 bases and the J segment 4 bases; nucleotides outside the gene matches: 8. The CDR3 DNA is TGTGCCAGCAGTCCGGGACTACCACTCACCGGGGAGCTGTTTTTT. Encoded protein: CASSPGLPLTGELFF.

V usage is TRBV27 and J usage is TRBJ2-2; TRBD2 aligns across 11 bases. The CDR3 has 15 residues. The germline V gene encodes CDR1 MNHEY and CDR2 SMNVEV (reference sequence). Germline trimming cut 7 bases from V and 5 bases from J; bases unmatched to any gene: 6. The CDR3 protein is CASKRSGGDTGELFF. The CDR3 DNA is TGTGCCAGCAAACGTAGCGGGGGGGATACCGGGGAGCTGTTTTTT.

V is TRBV7-8 and J is TRBJ1-1, with D perhaps matching TRBD1 (6 bases). Trimming cost V 2 bases and J 7 bases, with 14 bases left between them. CDR3 size: 14 residues. Germline V gene sequence: CDR1 SGHVS, CDR2 FQNEAQ. The CDR3 DNA reads TGTGCCAGCAGCTTACAAGGGACACCAAGTGAAGCTTTCTTT. Its translation: CASSLQGTPSEAFF.

This clone was detected a few times. The chain has TRBV27 and TRBJ1-5; TRBD1 matches 12 bases. This CDR3 is built from 14 residues. V lost 6 bases to trimming and J lost 13 bases; unmatched junction nucleotides: 10. Per germline, CDR1 MNHEY and CDR2 SMNVEV (reference sequence). CDR3 nucleotides: TGTGCCAGCAGCTCCGGGACAGGGGGCCTGGATCAGCATTTT. Translated, it gives CASSSGTGGLDQHF.

This chain connects TRBV3-1 (or the pseudogene TRBV3-2) to TRBJ2-3; 10 bases fit TRBD1. The junction had 9 bases not matched to a gene; V was cut back by 5 bases and J by 7 bases. There are 15 residues in the CDR3. Germline-derived CDR1 and CDR2 are LGHDT and YNNKEL (reference sequence). CDR3 loop: CASSARDRGLNTQYF. Written as DNA, the CDR3 is TGTGCCAGCAGCGCCCGGGACAGGGGTTTGAATACGCAGTATTTT.

The chain has TRBV1 and TRBJ2-7; TRBD1, the D gene given by the table, was not confirmed from the DNA. TRBV1 is marked as a pseudogene. The CDR3 totals 12 residues. DNA for the CDR3: TGCACCAGCAGCCAAACCTTCAGCGAGCAGTACTTC. Amino acid sequence: CTSSQTFSEQYF.

This chain links TRBV6-5 with TRBJ2-7, with TRBD1 identical over 10 bases. The V and J ends lost 6 bases and 5 bases, in that order; junction bases with no gene match: 4. The CDR3 sequence is 13 residues long. The germline V gene has CDR1 MNHEY and CDR2 SVGAGI. The CDR3 loop reads CASSGTGVHEQYF. The CDR3 DNA is TGTGCCAGCAGCGGGACAGGGGTCCACGAGCAGTACTTC.

This chain links TRBV3-1 (or the pseudogene TRBV3-2) with TRBJ2-3; a weak D match, TRBD2 (5 bases). V shed 5 bases and J shed 2 bases, with 14 bases lying between them. The CDR3 sequence is 15 residues long. The germline CDR1 and CDR2 sequences are LGHDT and YNNKEL (reference sequence). CDR3 nucleotides: TGTGCCAGCAGCGAAGGACTGTTTCCCACAGATACGCAGTATTTT. Translation: CASSEGLFPTDTQYF.

The sample holds a few counts of this clone. The chain recombines TRBV7-2 with TRBJ1-2; 8 bases are a match to TRBD1. Germline CDR1 reads SGHTA; CDR2 reads FQGNSA. The CDR3 is 15 residues long. V was pared by 5 bases and J by 0 bases, with 5 bases of the junction left unmatched. CDR3 amino acids: CASSPTGGTNYGYTF. As DNA, the CDR3 is TGTGCCAGCAGCCCCACAGGGGGGACTAACTATGGCTACACCTTC. The variable domain in full, completed from reference TRBV7-2 and TRBJ1-2, reads GAGVSQSPSNKVTEKGKDVELRCDPISGHTALYWYRQSLGQGLEFLIYFQGNSAPDKSGLPSDRFSAERTGGSVSTLTIQRTQQEDSAVYLCASSPTGGTNYGYTFGSGTRLTVV.

CDR3 DNA sequence: TGTGCCAGCAGCTCCGACCTAGCGGGAGCGGGCAATGAGCAGTTCTTC. This translates into CASSSDLAGAGNEQFF. This chain joins TRBV5-4 and TRBJ2-1; 10 bases are a match to TRBD2. The CDR3 has 16 residues. The V segment lost 3 bases and the J segment 6 bases; nucleotides outside the gene matches: 9. Germline CDR1 and CDR2: SGHNT and YYREEE (reference sequence).

The CDR3 nucleotides are TGTGGTGGGGAATGGGGCCCCTACGAGCAGTACTTC. Protein sequence: CGGEWGPYEQYF. The V call is TRBV30, the J call TRBJ2-7, with a tentative D call TRBD1 (5 bases). This CDR3 contains 12 residues. Germline V gives CDR1 GTSNPN, CDR2 SVGIG (reference sequence).

A word on this clone: Sequence at one end of the junction differs from germline and may be a read error. V is TRBV10-1 and J is TRBJ2-2; D might be TRBD2 (6 bases). CDR3 length: 17 amino acids. Germline CDR1 is WNHNN and CDR2 is SYGVQD (reference sequence). CDR3 loop: CARSGPGTGNRTGELFF. The CDR3 DNA sequence: TGCGCCCGCAGTGGACCGGGGACTGGCAATCGTACCGGGGAGCTGTTTTTT.

This clone was detected a few times. The chain combines TRBV27 with TRBJ1-2; D not certain. V lost 6 bases and J lost 7, with 12 bases in between. The CDR3 runs to 12 residues. Germline V gene sequence: CDR1 MNHEY, CDR2 SMNVEV (reference sequence). In nucleotides, the CDR3 is TGTGCCAGCAGCCGGGCGGGGTCTGGCTACACCTTC. Translating gives CASSRAGSGYTF.

This clone was recorded at least ten times. The chain couples TRBV5-1 to TRBJ1-6; D may be TRBD1 (5 bases). CDR1 is SGHRS, CDR2 YFSETQ, per germline. The CDR3 extends over 15 amino acids. Trimming took off 4 bases at V and 4 bases at J, with 12 bases between the two ends. CDR3 amino acids: CASSPGEGYNSPLHF. DNA of the CDR3: TGCGCCAGCAGCCCGGGGGAAGGTTATAATTCACCCCTCCACTTT. Drawing the rest from reference TRBV5-1 and TRBJ1-6, the complete variable domain is KAGVTQTPRYLIKTRGQQVTLSCSPISGHRSVSWYQQTPGQGLQFLFEYFSETQRNKGNFPGRFSGRQFSNSRSEMNVSTLELGDSALYLCASSPGEGYNSPLHFGNGTRLTVT.

J is TRBJ2-5 and V is TRBV9; 12 nucleotides match TRBD2. The CDR3 has 15 residues. After removal of 4 bases from V and 5 bases from J, the junction contained 6 bases not matched to a gene. Germline-derived CDR1 and CDR2 are SGDLS and YYNGEE. The CDR3 loop reads CASSLRLAGEETQYF. The CDR3 DNA reads as TGTGCCAGCAGCCTACGACTAGCGGGAGAGGAGACCCAGTACTTC.

This clone has only one observation. The chain employs TRBV6-6 and TRBJ1-3, with D tentatively TRBD1 (6 bases). The V gene lost 5 bases and the J gene lost 0 bases, with 14 bases spanning the gap. The germline CDR1 and CDR2 sequences are MNHNY and SVGAGI (reference sequence). The CDR3 is made up of 16 amino acids. The chain's CDR3 is CASSRLGASSGNTIYF. CDR3 in DNA: TGTGCCAGCAGTCGACTGGGGGCTAGCTCTGGAAACACCATATATTTT.

This clone was observed once. The V call is TRBV3-1 (or the pseudogene TRBV3-2), the J call TRBJ2-7; a possible D gene is TRBD2 (6 bases). The CDR3 covers 12 residues. V was shortened by 4 bases and J by 4 bases, with 8 bases between the two germline ends. The V gene's germline CDR1 is LGHDT and CDR2 YNNKEL (reference sequence). In DNA form, the CDR3 reads TGTGCCAGCAGCCCGGGAGTATACGAGCAGTACTTC. It translates to CASSPGVYEQYF.

This sequence joins TRBV3-1 (or the pseudogene TRBV3-2) and TRBJ1-1; D gene ambiguous. Trimming removed 0 bases from V and 1 base from J, with 3 bases in between. Germline V lookup: CDR1 LGHDT, CDR2 YNNKEL (reference sequence). The CDR3 has 13 amino acids. The CDR3 nucleotides are TGTGCCAGCAGCCAAGAACAGAACACTGAAGCTTTCTTT. This gives the protein CASSQEQNTEAFF.

The count of this clone is one. The chain carries TRBV14 and TRBJ1-2; D unclear. CDR3 length: 12 amino acids. Germline assignment: CDR1 SGHDN and CDR2 FVKESK. V dropped 0 bases and J dropped 8 bases, with 7 bases sitting between them. The CDR3 loop reads CASSQDLRGYTF. Written as DNA, the CDR3 is TGTGCCAGCAGCCAAGATCTAAGAGGCTACACCTTC.

The rearrangement links TRBV15 to TRBJ2-3, with 7 nucleotides matching TRBD2. There are 17 residues in the CDR3. CDR1 is LNHNV and CDR2 is YYDKDF in the germline V gene (reference sequence). Trimming removed 0 bases from V and 1 base from J; junction bases left unmatched: 7. In nucleotides, the CDR3 is TGTGCCACCAGCAGAGATAGAGAAACTAGCGGCACAGATACGCAGTATTTT. This translates into CATSRDRETSGTDTQYF.

This chain uses TRBV5-5 with TRBJ2-7; TRBD2 agrees at 7 bases. The CDR3 has 16 amino acids. V was pared by 6 bases and J by 2 bases, with 14 bases of the junction left unmatched. Germline V gene lookup returns CDR1 SGHKS and CDR2 YYEKEE (reference sequence). The CDR3 loop is CASIPPGGRPTYEQYF. In nucleotides, the CDR3 is TGTGCCAGCATTCCTCCCGGGGGGAGGCCAACCTACGAGCAGTACTTC.

The V call is TRBV28, the J call TRBJ1-6, with a weak D call TRBD1 (6 bases). The CDR3 covers 15 residues. CDR1 and CDR2 from the germline V gene are MDHEN and SYDVKM. Trimming left V 7 bases short and J 15 bases short, with 25 bases between. The CDR3 loop reads CASTSKRGTPAHLHF. CDR3 bases: TGTGCCAGCACCTCGAAAAGGGGGACACCCGCTCACCTCCACTTT.

The chain uses TRBV6-1 and TRBJ2-7; TRBD2 matches 10 bases. This CDR3 is built from 13 residues. The V segment lost 11 bases and the J segment 6 bases; nucleotides outside the gene matches: 10. The germline gives CDR1 MNHNS, CDR2 SASEGT. The CDR3 region is CACRLAGESEQYF. The DNA of the CDR3 is TGTGCCTGTCGGCTAGCGGGGGAGAGCGAGCAGTACTTC.

The chain has TRBV18 and TRBJ2-7; TRBD2 agrees at 9 bases. The ends lost 6 bases at V and 4 bases at J; junction bases unmatched: 7. CDR3 length: 14 amino acids. Germline values: CDR1 KGHSH, CDR2 LQKENI. The CDR3 protein is CASSLAGEWYEQYF. CDR3 nucleotides: TGTGCCAGCTCTTTAGCGGGAGAATGGTACGAGCAGTACTTC.

This chain links TRBV5-1 with TRBJ2-7; tentative D call: TRBD2 (5 bases). V shed 0 bases and J shed 3 bases, with 13 bases lying between them. Germline V gene lookup returns CDR1 SGHRS and CDR2 YFSETQ. The CDR3 has 15 residues. CDR3 sequence reads: CASSLAGAEIYEQYF. CDR3 DNA sequence: TGCGCCAGCAGCTTGGCAGGAGCGGAGATCTACGAGCAGTACTTC.

The V call is TRBV24-1, the J call TRBJ2-2; 7 bases are shared with TRBD1. CDR3 size: 16 residues. Germline lookup yields CDR1 KGHDR and CDR2 SFDVKD. J was trimmed by 4 bases and V by 3 bases; bases with no gene match: 7. DNA for the CDR3: TGTGCCACCAGTGATACCCGGGACAGTCTCACCGGGGAGCTGTTTTTT. Protein sequence: CATSDTRDSLTGELFF.

The V call is TRBV3-1 (or the pseudogene TRBV3-2), the J call TRBJ1-2; D is ambiguous. V was shortened by 1 base and J by 6 bases, with 15 bases between the two germline ends. CDR1 LGHDT and CDR2 YNNKEL come from the germline V gene (reference sequence). The CDR3 is made up of 15 amino acids. CDR3 protein: CASSQGGSPGDGYTF. CDR3 sequence (DNA): TGTGCCAGCAGCCAAGGGGGATCTCCCGGGGATGGCTACACCTTC.